The present TCR beta chain was sequenced within a study of blood T cell repertoires in COVID-19. On the study more broadly: Samples representing acute and convalescent COVID-19 were sourced from the United States, Italy and Spain.

This CDR3 has 13 residues. Germline V gene sequence: CDR1 LGHNT, CDR2 FRNRAP. Trimming pared 4 bases from V and 0 bases from J, leaving 6 bases between. Seattle's cohort entered during active infection and was followed longitudinally. Authors' analysis steps: Cell counts per sample came from amplifying reference gene primers. Method: immunoSEQ multiplex PCR; TCRdb's copy keeps in-frame clones and lacks some. V, J and clone size derive from that table, while D and trimming were established from the DNA sequence. In the table there are 150,000 or so clones, 70% to 90% of which are singletons. The chain couples TRBV12-5 to TRBJ2-5; unclear D gene. Sample: peripheral blood. This TCR was recovered from a man between 60 and 75 years old with COVID-19, enrolled during active disease. The DNA for the CDR3 is TGTGCTAGTGGTTCCTCGTACCAAGAGACCCAGTACTTC. Its translation is CASGSSYQETQYF.